This entry concerns a single TCR beta chain. cDNA reverse transcribed from extracted RNA served as the sequencing template. Method: immunoSEQ multiplex PCR; TCRdb's copy keeps in-frame clones and lacks some. The table lists 200,000 or so clones, roughly two fifths of them singletons. These data are taken from a study of CD8+ T cells in alopecia areata. The treatment: oral pan-JAK inhibitor, 5-10 mg twice daily. The source was CD4+ T cells sorted from blood, collected at roughly week 38, from a patient treated with tofacitinib. This clonotype originated in a human donor with alopecia areata.

Here the CDR3 DNA reads TGTGCCAGCAGCAGTAAAGAGACCCAGTACTTC. It specifies CASSSKETQYF. This sequence joins TRBV27 and TRBJ2-5; D unresolved. Germline CDR1 and CDR2: MNHEY and SMNVEV (reference sequence). The CDR3 contains 11 residues. V lost 6 bases to trimming and J lost 3 bases, with 5 bases between them.